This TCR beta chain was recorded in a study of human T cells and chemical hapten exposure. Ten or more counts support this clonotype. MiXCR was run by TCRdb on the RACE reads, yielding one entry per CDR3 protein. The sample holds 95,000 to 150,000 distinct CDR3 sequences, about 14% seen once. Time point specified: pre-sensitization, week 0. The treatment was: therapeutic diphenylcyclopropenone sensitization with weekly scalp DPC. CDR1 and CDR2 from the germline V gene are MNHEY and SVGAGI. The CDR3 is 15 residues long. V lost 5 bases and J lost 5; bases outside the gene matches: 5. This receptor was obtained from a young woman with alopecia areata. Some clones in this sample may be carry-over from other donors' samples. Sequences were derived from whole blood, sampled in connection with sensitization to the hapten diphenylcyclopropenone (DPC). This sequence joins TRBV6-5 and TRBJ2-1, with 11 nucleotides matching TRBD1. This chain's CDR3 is CASSADRGLNNEQFF. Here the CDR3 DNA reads TGTGCCAGCAGTGCGGACAGGGGGCTGAACAATGAGCAGTTCTTC.